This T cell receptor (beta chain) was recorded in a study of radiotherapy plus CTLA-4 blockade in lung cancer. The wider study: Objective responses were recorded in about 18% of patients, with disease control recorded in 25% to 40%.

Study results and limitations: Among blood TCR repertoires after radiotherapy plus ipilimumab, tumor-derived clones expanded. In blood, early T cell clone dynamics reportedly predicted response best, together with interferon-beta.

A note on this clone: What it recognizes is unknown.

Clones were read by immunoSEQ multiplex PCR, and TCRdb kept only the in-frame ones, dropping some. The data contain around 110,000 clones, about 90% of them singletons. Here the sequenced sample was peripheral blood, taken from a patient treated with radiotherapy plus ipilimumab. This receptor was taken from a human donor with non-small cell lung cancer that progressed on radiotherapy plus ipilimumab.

The CDR3 nucleotides read TGTGCCAGCAGTGAAGAGGGGAAGGGCACAGATACGCAGTATTTT. Translation gives CASSEEGKGTDTQYF. The chain recombines TRBV6-1 with TRBJ2-3; a possible D gene is TRBD1 (5 bases). The CDR3 has 15 residues. Trimming shortened V by 1 base and J by 1 base, and 9 bases separated the two germline ends. Per germline, CDR1 MNHNS and CDR2 SASEGT.